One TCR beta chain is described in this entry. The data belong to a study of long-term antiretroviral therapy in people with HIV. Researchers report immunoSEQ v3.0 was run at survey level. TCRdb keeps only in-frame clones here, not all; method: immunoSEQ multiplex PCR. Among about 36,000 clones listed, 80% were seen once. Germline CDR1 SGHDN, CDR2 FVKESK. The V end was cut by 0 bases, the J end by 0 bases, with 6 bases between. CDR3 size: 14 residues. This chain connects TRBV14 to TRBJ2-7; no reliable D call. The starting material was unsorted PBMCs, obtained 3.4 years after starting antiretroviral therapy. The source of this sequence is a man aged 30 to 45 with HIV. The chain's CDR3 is CASSQEQTSYEQYF. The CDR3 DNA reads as TGTGCCAGCAGCCAAGAACAGACCTCCTACGAGCAGTACTTC.